These 26 T cell receptor beta chains were sequenced from one sample in a study of T cell responses to AZD1222 COVID-19 vaccine. Generated by immunoSEQ multiplex PCR, the TCRdb table keeps only in-frame clones and is missing some. The sample includes 150,000 to 200,000 clones, approximately 94% seen only once; the top ten take under 6%. The material was peripheral blood, obtained 28 days after the second AZD1222 dose. These receptors all stem from an adult who received the AZD1222 COVID-19 vaccine.

J is TRBJ2-5 and V is TRBV2, with D perhaps being TRBD1 or TRBD2 (5 bases each). CDR1 is SNHLY, CDR2 FYNNEI, per germline. There are 14 residues in the CDR3. V gave up 6 bases and J gave up 0 bases, with 11 bases separating them. CDR3 residues: CASRGDPNQETQYF. CDR3 in DNA: TGTGCCAGCAGAGGGGACCCTAACCAAGAGACCCAGTACTTC.

In its sample, this clone was seen once. V is TRBV4-1 and J is TRBJ2-3; tentative D call: TRBD2 (6 bases). Trimming cost V 0 bases and J 4 bases, with 11 bases left between them. CDR1 is MGHRA and CDR2 is YSYEKL in the germline V gene. The CDR3 is made up of 15 amino acids. CDR3 sequence (DNA): TGCGCCAGCAGCCAAGATGTGGGGGGAGCAGATACGCAGTATTTT. Its translation: CASSQDVGGADTQYF.

This clone is a singleton in its sample. The rearrangement links TRBV27 to TRBJ1-2; D is unresolved. The length of the CDR3 is 13 residues. With 2 bases removed from V and 5 bases from J, the gap between germline ends came to 9 bases. In germline, CDR1 is MNHEY, CDR2 SMNVEV (reference sequence). The CDR3 region is CASSLNSLYGYTF. Here the CDR3 DNA reads TGTGCCAGCAGTTTAAACTCTTTGTATGGCTACACCTTC.

This rearrangement joins TRBV7-3 to TRBJ2-1; D call uncertain. Germline-derived CDR1 and CDR2 are SGHTA and FQGTGA. V lost 1 base to trimming and J lost 2 bases, with 3 bases between them. This CDR3 comprises 13 residues. The CDR3: CASSLSPYNEQFF. The CDR3 DNA follows: TGTGCCAGCAGCTTAAGCCCCTACAATGAGCAGTTCTTC.

This clone appeared a single time. The chain recombines TRBV19 with TRBJ1-5, with 7 nucleotides matching TRBD1. CDR3 size: 14 residues. Germline trimming cut 6 bases from V and 6 bases from J; bases unmatched to any gene: 8. CDR1 is LNHDA, CDR2 SQIVND, per germline (reference sequence). The CDR3 DNA reads TGTGCCAGTAGAGGGGGCGGGGAAGGTCAGCCCCAGCATTTT. The encoded protein is CASRGGGEGQPQHF.

The genes are TRBV29-1 and TRBJ1-1; D is uncertain. Trimming removed 3 bases at V and 1 base at J, with 3 bases between. This CDR3 is built from 11 residues. Per germline, CDR1 SQVTM and CDR2 ANQGSEA. The CDR3 DNA reads as TGCAGCGTTGAGGCGAACACTGAAGCTTTCTTT. It codes for CSVEANTEAFF.

V gene TRBV5-1 combines with J gene TRBJ2-7; D remains unclear. Trimming left V 1 base short and J 0 bases short, with 8 bases between. Germline V CDR1 and CDR2: SGHRS, YFSETQ. CDR3 length: 14 residues. CDR3 sequence reads: CASSLMSSSYEQYF. The DNA for the CDR3 is TGCGCCAGCAGCTTGATGAGTAGCTCCTACGAGCAGTACTTC.

V usage is TRBV27 and J usage is TRBJ2-7; 9 positions match TRBD2. Germline-derived CDR1 and CDR2 are MNHEY and SMNVEV (reference sequence). The CDR3 loop spans 16 amino acids. With 2 bases clipped from V and 3 bases from J, the junction kept 8 bases outside the gene matches. The CDR3 DNA reads as TGTGCCAGCAGTTTACTCCCCCCTAGCGGGATCTACGAGCAGTACTTC. It translates to CASSLLPPSGIYEQYF.

The V call is TRBV7-2, the J call TRBJ1-6; D not resolved. Germline CDR1 reads SGHTA; CDR2 reads FQGNSA. The CDR3 spans 12 residues. Trimming cost V 0 bases and J 7 bases, with 1 base left between them. The CDR3 nucleotides are TGTGCCAGCAGCTTAGCGAATTCACCCCTCCACTTT. Residues: CASSLANSPLHF.

This chain uses TRBV12-3 or TRBV12-4 with TRBJ1-1; D is possibly TRBD1 (5 bases). The CDR3 extends over 12 amino acids. V lost 1 base and J 10 bases, leaving 10 bases between the germline ends. Written as DNA, the CDR3 is TGTGCCAGCAGTTTAGGGGGGTATGCAGCTTTCTTT. Encoded protein: CASSLGGYAAFF.

This CDR3 is CASSYYRGRNSPLHF. The CDR3 DNA reads TGTGCCAGCAGTTACTACAGGGGGAGGAATTCACCCCTCCACTTT. The chain employs TRBV6-5 and TRBJ1-6, with TRBD1 matching over 8 bases. CDR1 and CDR2 (germline): MNHEY, SVGAGI. Unmatched junction bases numbered 3, after V lost 1 base and J lost 7 bases. There are 15 residues in the CDR3.

V gene TRBV2 combines with J gene TRBJ1-5; D not certain. The ends were cut back, 7 bases at V and 4 bases at J, with 8 bases in the middle. The germline V gene has CDR1 SNHLY and CDR2 FYNNEI. The CDR3 totals 12 residues. CDR3 bases: TGTGCCAGCAACGGGGAGAATCAGCCCCAGCATTTT. Protein sequence: CASNGENQPQHF.

The chain is built from TRBV10-3 and TRBJ2-5; D uncertain. CDR3 length equals 13 residues. The germline V and J ends were trimmed by 6 bases and 4 bases, with 12 bases remaining between them. The germline gives CDR1 ENHRY, CDR2 SYGVKD. CDR3 loop: CAISMPPRETQYF. The CDR3 bases are TGTGCCATCAGCATGCCCCCTAGAGAGACCCAGTACTTC.

The V gene is TRBV4-2, the J gene TRBJ2-3; 7 bases match TRBD2. The CDR3 runs to 16 residues. Germline CDR1 and CDR2: LGHNA and YNFKEQ. The ends lost 1 base at V and 0 bases at J; junction bases unmatched: 4. CDR3 in amino acids: CASSQAWRESTDTQYF. The CDR3 DNA sequence: TGTGCCAGCAGCCAAGCATGGCGGGAGAGCACAGATACGCAGTATTTT.

The chain couples TRBV7-2 to TRBJ2-1, with 10 positions matching TRBD1. The CDR3 spans 15 residues. V lost 3 bases and J lost 7; bases outside the gene matches: 6. CDR1 is SGHTA and CDR2 is FQGNSA in the germline V gene. The CDR3 is CASSFRRQGANEQFF. Written as DNA, the CDR3 is TGTGCCAGCAGCTTTCGACGACAGGGGGCGAATGAGCAGTTCTTC.

The rearrangement uses TRBV9 and TRBJ1-5, with D perhaps TRBD1 (5 bases). The CDR3 contains 17 residues. In germline, CDR1 is SGDLS, CDR2 YYNGEE. Trimming stripped 4 bases from V and 0 bases from J, with 17 bases between. CDR3 loop: CASSPRVSRGSNQPQHF. The CDR3 DNA reads TGTGCCAGCAGCCCCCGGGTTTCAAGGGGTAGCAATCAGCCCCAGCATTTT.

J is TRBJ2-1 and V is TRBV6-4, with 9 bases that match TRBD1. The J segment lost 9 bases and the V segment lost 5 bases, leaving 11 bases of the junction unmatched. The CDR3 contains 15 residues. The V gene's germline CDR1 is MRHNA and CDR2 SNTAGT. For the CDR3, the DNA is TGTGCCAGCAGTAGGACCGGGACAGGGTTTGGTGAGCAGTTCTTC. The encoded protein is CASSRTGTGFGEQFF.

This clone appeared once. The chain is built from TRBV28 and TRBJ2-1; 8 positions agree with TRBD1. Trimming cost V 9 bases and J 7 bases; bases outside gene matches: 8. Germline V CDR1 and CDR2: MDHEN, SYDVKM. This CDR3 has 13 amino acids. The CDR3 sequence is CASHQGARNEQFF. The DNA of the CDR3 is TGTGCCAGTCATCAGGGGGCGAGGAATGAGCAGTTCTTC.

The chain combines TRBV11-3 with TRBJ2-7; a possible D gene is TRBD2 (6 bases). Deletions cut 2 bases from V and 2 bases from J, with 13 bases between. CDR3 length: 15 residues. The germline gives CDR1 SGHNT, CDR2 YENEEA. Here the CDR3 DNA reads TGTGCCAGCAGCTTACGTAGCGGACCCACCTACGAGCAGTACTTC. This encodes CASSLRSGPTYEQYF.

This clone was seen a single time. The gene calls are TRBV10-3 and TRBJ1-2; maybe TRBD1 (6 bases). There are 13 residues in the CDR3. Per the germline V gene, CDR1 is ENHRY and CDR2 is SYGVKD. The V end was cut by 4 bases, the J end by 3 bases, with 9 bases between. In DNA form, the CDR3 reads TGTGCCATCAGTGTTGGGGGCGACTATGGCTACACCTTC. The encoded protein is CAISVGGDYGYTF.

Regarding this clone: The sample holds other DNA sequences that translate to the same CDR3. The chain uses TRBV7-2 and TRBJ2-5; D might be TRBD2 (5 bases). The germline V and J ends were trimmed by 0 bases and 4 bases, with 9 bases remaining between them. Germline CDR1 and CDR2: SGHTA and FQGNSA. The CDR3 extends over 14 amino acids. The CDR3, as DNA: TGTGCCAGCAGCTTAGCGGGAGTGGGAGAGACCCAGTACTTC. It codes for CASSLAGVGETQYF.

The CDR3 spells CASSQIGAPGGAFF. CDR3 in DNA: TGCGCCAGCAGCCAAATCGGGGCCCCAGGAGGGGCTTTCTTT. The chain uses TRBV4-1 and TRBJ1-1; possibly TRBD1 for D (5 bases). Germline CDR1 MGHRA, CDR2 YSYEKL. The ends were cut back, 2 bases at V and 11 bases at J, with 18 bases in the middle. CDR3 length: 14 amino acids.

The chain couples TRBV5-1 to TRBJ1-4; D gene unclear. The CDR3 is made up of 13 amino acids. CDR1 SGHRS and CDR2 YFSETQ come from the germline V gene. V was trimmed by 5 bases and J by 3 bases, leaving 8 bases between them. In DNA form, the CDR3 reads TGCGCCAGCAGTCAGAGAGCTAATGAAAAACTGTTTTTT. Its translation: CASSQRANEKLFF.

Here the CDR3 reads CASSQLGSPEQYF. The CDR3 DNA reads TGTGCCAGCTCCCAGCTCGGGAGCCCCGAGCAGTACTTC. The chain combines TRBV18 with TRBJ2-7; perhaps TRBD2 as D (6 bases). Trimming removed 6 bases from V and 6 bases from J, with 15 bases in between. CDR1 is KGHSH and CDR2 is LQKENI in the germline V gene. There are 13 residues in the CDR3.

This clone was counted a few times. This sequence joins TRBV4-1 and TRBJ2-5; D perhaps matches TRBD2 (5 bases). The CDR3 is 14 amino acids. Trimming removed 3 bases from V and 5 bases from J, with 13 bases in between. Germline CDR1 MGHRA, CDR2 YSYEKL. The CDR3 DNA follows: TGCGCCAGCAGCCAGCCTACTAGGCGGGAGACCCAGTACTTC. This codes for CASSQPTRRETQYF.

CDR3 in amino acids: CASSYSRDRGHGGYTF. CDR3 nucleotides: TGTGCCAGCAGTTACTCGAGGGACAGGGGGCATGGTGGCTACACCTTC. The chain recombines TRBV6-5 with TRBJ1-2; 12 bases match TRBD1. The CDR3 totals 16 residues. V was clipped by 0 bases and J by 7 bases; unmatched bases: 6. In germline, CDR1 is MNHEY, CDR2 SVGAGI.